This T cell receptor (beta chain) was sequenced for a study of control samples from healthy donors and cancer patients. J lost 9 bases, V lost 5 bases, and 7 bases had no gene match. The CDR3 is made up of 13 amino acids. The data were produced by immunoSEQ multiplex PCR, yet TCRdb's version contains in-frame clones alone and is incomplete. The sample lists about 140,000 clones, approximately 94% seen once, with approximately 14% in the top ten. The sequenced sample consisted of blood. The source of this sequence is a man aged 40-55 years in good health. The genes are TRBV12-3 or TRBV12-4 and TRBJ1-5, with 7 bases fitting TRBD1. The DNA of the CDR3 is TGTGCCAGCAGTGTGGCAGGGGGTCGGCCCCAGCATTTT. It translates to CASSVAGGRPQHF.